This TCR beta chain was profiled in a study of regulatory T cells in long-lasting Graves disease. Germline lookup yields CDR1 SEHNR and CDR2 FQNEAQ (reference sequence). V was trimmed by 2 bases and J by 3 bases, leaving 13 bases between them. The CDR3 totals 16 residues. Regarding time point: persistent/refractory GD, antithyroid drugs over 5 years with positive TRAb. Construction of the TCR library relied on RNA isolated from PBMCs. Sequencing libraries for TCR beta were prepared with iRepertoire HTBI primers and Arm-PCR of CDR3 regions. TCRdb re-called the multiplex PCR reads through MiXCR, storing one row per CDR3 protein. The data contain about 460,000 distinct CDR3 sequences, under 25% of them seen just once; the ten biggest clones take up around 13%.

This receptor was taken from a female donor with Graves disease. Sequences were derived from peripheral blood mononuclear cells (PBMCs), sampled when the disease was refractory, from a patient treated with antithyroid drugs. The rearrangement joins TRBV7-9 to TRBJ1-4, with D maybe TRBD1 (5 bases). The CDR3 DNA follows: TGTGCCAGCAGCTTATGGGGCCGTGAATCTAATGAAAAACTGTTTTTT. Translation: CASSLWGRESNEKLFF. Based on the CDR3 plus reference TRBV7-9 and TRBJ1-4, the full variable domain is DTGVSQNPRHKITKRGQNVTFRCDPISEHNRLYWYRQTLGQGPEFLTYFQNEAQLEKSRLLSDRFSAERPKGSFSTLEIQRTEQGDSAMYLCASSLWGRESNEKLFFGSGTQLSVL.